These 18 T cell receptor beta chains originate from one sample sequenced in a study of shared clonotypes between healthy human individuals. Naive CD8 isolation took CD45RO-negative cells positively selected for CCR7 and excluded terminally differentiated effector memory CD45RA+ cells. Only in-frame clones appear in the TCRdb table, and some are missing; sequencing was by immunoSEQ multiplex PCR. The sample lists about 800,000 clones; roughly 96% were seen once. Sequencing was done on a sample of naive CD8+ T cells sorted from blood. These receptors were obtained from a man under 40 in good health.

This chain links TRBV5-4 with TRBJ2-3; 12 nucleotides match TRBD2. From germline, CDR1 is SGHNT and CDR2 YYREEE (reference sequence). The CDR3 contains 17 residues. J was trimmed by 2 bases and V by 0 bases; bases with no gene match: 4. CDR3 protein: CASSLALAGGPTDTQYF. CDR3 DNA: TGTGCCAGCAGCTTGGCACTAGCGGGAGGTCCCACAGATACGCAGTATTTT.

CDR3 amino acids: CASSLGGGMYQAFF. The CDR3 DNA is TGTGCCAGCAGCTTAGGAGGGGGCATGTATCAGGCTTTCTTT. The chain has TRBV7-9 and TRBJ1-1; TRBD1 matches at 7 bases. This CDR3 has 14 amino acids. V was clipped by 1 base and J by 11 bases; unmatched bases: 10. Germline CDR1 reads SEHNR; CDR2 reads FQNEAQ (reference sequence).

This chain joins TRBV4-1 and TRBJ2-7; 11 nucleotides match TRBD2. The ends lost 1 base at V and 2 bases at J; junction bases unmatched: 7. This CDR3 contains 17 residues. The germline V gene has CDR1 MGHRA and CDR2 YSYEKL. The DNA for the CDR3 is TGCGCCAGCAGCCAAGCCCCCTTAGCGGGAGGGACCTACGAGCAGTACTTC. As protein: CASSQAPLAGGTYEQYF.

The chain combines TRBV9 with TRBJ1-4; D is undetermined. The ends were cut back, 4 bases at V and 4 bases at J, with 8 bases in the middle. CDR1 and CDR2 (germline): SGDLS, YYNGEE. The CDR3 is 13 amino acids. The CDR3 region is CASSREHNEKLFF. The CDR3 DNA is TGTGCCAGCAGCAGAGAGCATAATGAAAAACTGTTTTTT.

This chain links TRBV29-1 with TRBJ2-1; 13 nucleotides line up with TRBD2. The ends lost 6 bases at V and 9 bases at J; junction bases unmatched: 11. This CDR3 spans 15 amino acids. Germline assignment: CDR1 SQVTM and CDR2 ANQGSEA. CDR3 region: CSVDELAGGPSEQFF. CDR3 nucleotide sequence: TGCAGCGTGGACGAACTAGCGGGAGGGCCTAGTGAGCAGTTCTTC.

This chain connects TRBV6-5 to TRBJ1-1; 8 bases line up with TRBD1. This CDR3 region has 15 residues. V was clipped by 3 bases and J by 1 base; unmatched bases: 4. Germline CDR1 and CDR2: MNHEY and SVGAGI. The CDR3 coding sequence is TGTGCCAGCAGTTATGGACAGGGCGCGAACACTGAAGCTTTCTTT. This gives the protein CASSYGQGANTEAFF.

The CDR3 nucleotides are TGTGCCAGCAGCCCACGGGACTACCTCTACAATGAGCAGTTCTTC. It translates to CASSPRDYLYNEQFF. The chain uses TRBV7-9 and TRBJ2-1; 7 nucleotides align to TRBD2. CDR1 and CDR2 from the germline V gene are SEHNR and FQNEAQ (reference sequence). The J segment lost 3 bases and the V segment lost 5 bases, leaving 7 bases of the junction unmatched. CDR3 length equals 15 residues.

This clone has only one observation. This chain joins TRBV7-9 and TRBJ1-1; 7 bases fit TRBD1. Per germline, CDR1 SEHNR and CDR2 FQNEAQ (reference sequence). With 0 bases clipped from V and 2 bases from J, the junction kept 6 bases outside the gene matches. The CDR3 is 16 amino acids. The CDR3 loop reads CASSLARTGINTEAFF. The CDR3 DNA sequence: TGTGCCAGCAGCTTAGCGAGGACAGGTATAAACACTGAAGCTTTCTTT.

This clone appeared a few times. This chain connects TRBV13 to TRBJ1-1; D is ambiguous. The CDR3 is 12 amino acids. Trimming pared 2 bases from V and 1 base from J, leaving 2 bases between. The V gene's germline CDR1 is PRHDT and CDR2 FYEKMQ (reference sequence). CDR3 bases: TGTGCCAGCAGCTTATCGAACACTGAAGCTTTCTTT. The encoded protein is CASSLSNTEAFF.

The CDR3 region is CASSQPGPEQYF. The DNA of the CDR3 is TGCGCCAGCAGCCAACCCGGCCCCGAGCAGTACTTC. V gene TRBV5-1 combines with J gene TRBJ2-7; D is uncertain. The CDR3 runs 12 residues. Per the germline V gene, CDR1 is SGHRS and CDR2 is YFSETQ. Deletions cut 4 bases from V and 6 bases from J, with 11 bases between.

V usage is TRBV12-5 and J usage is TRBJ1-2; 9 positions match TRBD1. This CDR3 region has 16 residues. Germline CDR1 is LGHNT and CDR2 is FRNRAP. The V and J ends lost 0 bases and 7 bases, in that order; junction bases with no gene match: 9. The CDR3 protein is CASGLVVTGTGSGYTF. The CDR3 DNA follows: TGTGCTAGTGGTTTGGTAGTAACGGGGACAGGGAGTGGCTACACCTTC. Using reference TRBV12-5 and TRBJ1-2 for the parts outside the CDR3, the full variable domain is DARVTQTPRHKVTEMGQEVTMRCQPILGHNTVFWYRQTMMQGLELLAYFRNRAPLDDSGMPKDRFSAEMPDATLATLKIQPSEPRDSAVYFCASGLVVTGTGSGYTFGSGTRLTVV.

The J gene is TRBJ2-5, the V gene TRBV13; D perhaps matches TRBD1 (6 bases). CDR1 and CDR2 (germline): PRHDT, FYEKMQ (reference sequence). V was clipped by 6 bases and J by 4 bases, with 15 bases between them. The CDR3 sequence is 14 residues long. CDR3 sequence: CASSRRQDGETQYF. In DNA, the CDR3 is TGTGCCAGCAGTCGTAGACAGGACGGAGAGACCCAGTACTTC.

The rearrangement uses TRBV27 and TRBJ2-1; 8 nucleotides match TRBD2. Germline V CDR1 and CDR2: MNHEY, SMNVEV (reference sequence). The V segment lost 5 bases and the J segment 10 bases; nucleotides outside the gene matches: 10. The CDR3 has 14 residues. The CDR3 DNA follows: TGTGCCAGCAGTCCCCCGGGGGGGGGTAGGGAGCAGTTCTTC. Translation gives CASSPPGGGREQFF.

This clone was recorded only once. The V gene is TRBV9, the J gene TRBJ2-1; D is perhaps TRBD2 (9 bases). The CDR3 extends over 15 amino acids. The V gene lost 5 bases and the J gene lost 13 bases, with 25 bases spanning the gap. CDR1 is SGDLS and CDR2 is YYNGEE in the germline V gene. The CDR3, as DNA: TGTGCCAGCAGATCCGGGACAGGCGCGACTAGCGGTCAGTTCTTC. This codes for CASRSGTGATSGQFF.

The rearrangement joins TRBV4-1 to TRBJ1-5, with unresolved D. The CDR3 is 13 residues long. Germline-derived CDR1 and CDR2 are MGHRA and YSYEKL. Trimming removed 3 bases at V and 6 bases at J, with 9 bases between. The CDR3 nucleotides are TGCGCCAGCAGCCAGTCGTGGGGTCAGCCCCAGCATTTT. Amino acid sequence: CASSQSWGQPQHF.

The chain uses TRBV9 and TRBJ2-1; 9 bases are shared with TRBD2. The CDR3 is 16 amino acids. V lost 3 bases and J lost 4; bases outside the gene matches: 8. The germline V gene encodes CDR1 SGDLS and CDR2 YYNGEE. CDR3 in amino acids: CASSASGGLAYNEQFF. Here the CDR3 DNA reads TGTGCCAGCAGCGCTTCAGGGGGACTAGCTTACAATGAGCAGTTCTTC.

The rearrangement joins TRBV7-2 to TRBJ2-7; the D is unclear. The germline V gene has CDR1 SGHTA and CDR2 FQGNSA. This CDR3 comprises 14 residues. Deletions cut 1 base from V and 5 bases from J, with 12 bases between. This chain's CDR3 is CASSLGPSLDEQYF. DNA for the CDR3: TGTGCCAGCAGCTTAGGTCCTAGTCTTGACGAGCAGTACTTC.

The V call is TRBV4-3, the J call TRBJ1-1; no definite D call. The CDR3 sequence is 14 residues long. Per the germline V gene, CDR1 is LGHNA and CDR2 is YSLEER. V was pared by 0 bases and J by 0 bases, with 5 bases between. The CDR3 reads CASSQDSLNTEAFF. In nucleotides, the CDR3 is TGCGCCAGCAGCCAAGACAGTCTGAACACTGAAGCTTTCTTT.